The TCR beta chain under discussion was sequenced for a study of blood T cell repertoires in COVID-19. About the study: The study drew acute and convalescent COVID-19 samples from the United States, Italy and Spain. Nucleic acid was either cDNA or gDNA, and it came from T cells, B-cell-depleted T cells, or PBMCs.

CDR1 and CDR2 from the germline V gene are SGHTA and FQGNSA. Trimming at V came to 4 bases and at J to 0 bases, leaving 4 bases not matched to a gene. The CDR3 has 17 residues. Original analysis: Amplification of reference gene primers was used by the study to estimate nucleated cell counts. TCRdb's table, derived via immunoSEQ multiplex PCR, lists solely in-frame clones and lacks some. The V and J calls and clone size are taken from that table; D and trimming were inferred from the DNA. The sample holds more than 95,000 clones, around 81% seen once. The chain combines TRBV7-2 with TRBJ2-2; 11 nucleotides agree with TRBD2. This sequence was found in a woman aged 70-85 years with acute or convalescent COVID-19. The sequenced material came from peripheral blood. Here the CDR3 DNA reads TGTGCCAGCAGCTCGGGACTAGCGGATGCGAACACCGGGGAGCTGTTTTTT. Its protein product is CASSSGLADANTGELFF.